Listed below are T cell receptor beta chains from one sample, sequenced in a study of blood T cell repertoires in COVID-19. Clones were read by immunoSEQ multiplex PCR, and TCRdb kept only the in-frame ones, dropping some. The sample records some 31,000 clones, 91% being singletons. The sequenced sample consisted of peripheral blood. All receptors come from a human donor with active COVID-19. The donor label of this sample is uncertain. Both conserved end residues are part of each CDR3. D genes are given only for firm matches. Some rows mark clone size as missing; the rest say once, few, many or name a class of expanded clone.

CASSQLAGARGDTQYF | TGCGCCAGCAGCCAACTAGCGGGGGCCCGGGGAGATACGCAGTATTTT | TRBD2 | TRBJ2-3 | TRBV4-1 | NA
CASSRQPRYSNQPQHF | TGTGCCAGCAGCCGACAGCCCCGATATAGCAATCAGCCCCAGCATTTT | NA | TRBJ1-5 | TRBV11-2 | NA
CASSQDPRDRFYNSPLHF | TGTGCCAGCAGCCAAGACCCCAGGGATCGATTTTATAATTCACCCCTCCACTTT | NA | TRBJ1-6 | TRBV3-1/TRBV3-2 | few
CASSPPSNEQFF | TGTGCCAGCTCACCCCCTAGCAATGAGCAGTTCTTC | NA | TRBJ2-1 | TRBV18 | NA
CASSRTGPYEQYF | TGCGCCAGCAGCAGGACAGGGCCGTACGAGCAGTACTTC | TRBD1 | TRBJ2-7 | TRBV5-1 | NA
CASSSRDRDGYTF | TGTGCCAGCAGCTCCCGGGACAGGGATGGCTACACCTTC | TRBD1 | TRBJ1-2 | TRBV9 | NA
CASSSSGGAGGELFF | TGTGCCAGCAGCTCTAGCGGGGGGGCAGGCGGGGAGCTGTTTTTT | TRBD2 | TRBJ2-2 | TRBV5-5 | NA
CASSGQNYEQYF | TGTGCCAGCAGCGGCCAGAACTACGAGCAGTACTTC | NA | TRBJ2-7 | TRBV9 | few
CASSQNTGELFF | TGCGCCAGCAGCCAGAACACCGGGGAGCTGTTTTTT | NA | TRBJ2-2 | TRBV5-1 | NA
CASSLGTGGPPLHF | TGTGCCAGCAGCTTAGGGACAGGTGGCCCACCCCTCCACTTT | TRBD1 | TRBJ1-6 | TRBV7-2 | NA
CASSYRGPRETQYF | TGCGCCAGCAGCTACAGGGGGCCCCGGGAGACCCAGTACTTC | TRBD1 | TRBJ2-5 | TRBV5-1 | NA
CASSAPRRLTLDEQYF | TGTGCCAGCAGCGCCCCAAGGCGACTAACCCTCGACGAGCAGTACTTC | NA | TRBJ2-7 | TRBV21-1 | NA
CAISPLGGAVSTGELFF | TGTGCCATCAGCCCCCTTGGGGGGGCGGTGAGCACCGGGGAGCTGTTTTTT | NA | TRBJ2-2 | TRBV10-3 | NA
CASSQFAGGAISNQPQHF | TGCGCCAGCAGTCAATTCGCCGGAGGGGCGATTTCCAATCAGCCCCAGCATTTT | NA | TRBJ1-5 | TRBV23-1 | few
CAITGGPGGELFF | TGTGCCATTACGGGGGGGCCCGGCGGGGAGCTGTTTTTT | TRBD2 | TRBJ2-2 | TRBV10-3 | NA
CASSFSLRGWTGNTIYF | TGTGCCAGCAGTTTTAGTCTAAGGGGCTGGACTGGAAACACCATATATTTT | NA | TRBJ1-3 | TRBV28 | NA
CASSPLGAAGNTEAFF | TGTGCCAGCAGTCCATTAGGGGCGGCTGGGAACACTGAAGCTTTCTTT | NA | TRBJ1-1 | TRBV6-2/TRBV6-3 | NA
CASSLGGTGASGANVLTF | TGTGCCAGCAGCTTAGGTGGGACAGGGGCCTCTGGGGCCAACGTCCTGACTTTC | TRBD1 | TRBJ2-6 | TRBV7-9 | NA
CASSARDRLQETQYF | TGTGCCAGCAGCGCCCGGGACAGGTTGCAAGAGACCCAGTACTTC | TRBD1 | TRBJ2-5 | TRBV9 | NA
CAWSVQASNQPQHF | TGTGCCTGGAGTGTACAGGCTAGCAATCAGCCCCAGCATTTT | NA | TRBJ1-5 | TRBV30 | NA
CASSRETTNEKLFF | TGTGCCAGCAGCCGGGAGACAACTAATGAAAAACTGTTTTTT | NA | TRBJ1-4 | TRBV7-8 | NA
CASSLSQSTDTQYF | TGCGCCAGCAGCTTGAGTCAGAGCACAGATACGCAGTATTTT | NA | TRBJ2-3 | TRBV5-1 | NA
CAIAGGSRDPLFF | TGTGCCATCGCAGGAGGCTCGCGGGACCCTCTGTTCTTC | NA | TRBJ2-1 | TRBV28 | NA
CASSVGPGENTDTQYF | TGTGCCAGCAGCGTCGGTCCGGGAGAGAACACAGATACGCAGTATTTT | NA | TRBJ2-3 | TRBV9 | NA
CASSYPESGQGYEQYF | TGTGCCAGCAGTTACCCCGAATCCGGACAGGGCTACGAGCAGTACTTC | TRBD1 | TRBJ2-7 | TRBV6-2/TRBV6-3 | NA
CASSLGGSGQETQYF | TGCGCCAGCAGCTTGGGCGGTAGCGGTCAAGAGACCCAGTACTTC | NA | TRBJ2-5 | TRBV5-1 | NA
CASSPSLGLADNEQFF | TGTGCCAGCTCACCATCCCTGGGACTAGCGGACAATGAGCAGTTCTTC | TRBD2 | TRBJ2-1 | TRBV18 | NA
CASSEVRTARRNTDTQYF | TGTGCCAGCAGTGAAGTACGGACAGCCCGAAGGAACACAGATACGCAGTATTTT | NA | TRBJ2-3 | TRBV2 | NA
CASSPRGGRISYEQYF | TGTGCCAGTAGTCCCCGGGGAGGGCGCATCTCCTACGAGCAGTACTTC | TRBD2 | TRBJ2-7 | TRBV19 | NA
CASSPSTPSNTGELFF | TGTGCCAGCAGTCCCTCGACACCTTCGAACACCGGGGAGCTGTTTTTT | NA | TRBJ2-2 | TRBV27 | NA
CASSRPGVPNYGYTF | TGTGCCAGCAGTCGCCCAGGGGTTCCTAACTATGGCTACACCTTC | NA | TRBJ1-2 | TRBV6-5 | NA
CASSRDTSYEQYF | TGCGCCAGCAGCCGGGACACAAGCTACGAGCAGTACTTC | NA | TRBJ2-7 | TRBV10-1 | NA
CASSPNGRGDPREKLFF | TGTGCCAGCAGCCCCAACGGGAGGGGCGATCCTAGGGAAAAACTGTTTTTT | NA | TRBJ1-4 | TRBV7-3 | NA
CSVEAGGHEQYF | TGCAGCGTTGAAGCAGGGGGCCACGAGCAGTACTTC | TRBD1 | TRBJ2-7 | TRBV29-1 | NA
CASSEGLALEQFF | TGTGCCAGCAGCGAGGGACTAGCTCTTGAGCAGTTCTTC | TRBD2 | TRBJ2-1 | TRBV11-3 | NA
CASSLETGGRRDTQYF | TGCGCCAGCAGCTTGGAAACAGGGGGGCGGCGAGATACGCAGTATTTT | TRBD1 | TRBJ2-3 | TRBV5-1 | NA
CASSSRDSLGDEQFF | TGTGCCAGCAGTTCCCGGGACTCTCTGGGGGATGAGCAGTTCTTC | NA | TRBJ2-1 | TRBV27 | medium-sized
CASAEPRGSYEQYF | TGTGCTAGTGCCGAACCCCGGGGTTCCTACGAGCAGTACTTC | NA | TRBJ2-7 | TRBV12-5 | few
CASSPAGADTGELFF | TGTGCCAGCTCCCCAGCGGGGGCCGACACCGGGGAGCTGTTTTTT | TRBD2 | TRBJ2-2 | TRBV18 | NA
CASSSSSGGARNEQFF | TGTGCCAGCAGCAGCTCTAGCGGGGGGGCCAGGAATGAGCAGTTCTTC | TRBD2 | TRBJ2-1 | TRBV7-9 | NA
CASSLRGPRGEKLFF | TGCGCCAGCAGCTTAAGGGGGCCCCGGGGAGAAAAACTGTTTTTT | TRBD1 | TRBJ1-4 | TRBV5-1 | NA
CASSLSVSAYEQYF | TGTGCCAGCAGTTTATCAGTCTCGGCCTACGAGCAGTACTTC | NA | TRBJ2-7 | TRBV27 | once
CASSPKVQDIPYEQYF | TGTGCCAGCAGCCCAAAAGTACAGGATATTCCCTACGAGCAGTACTTC | NA | TRBJ2-7 | TRBV7-2 | NA
CASSSGQALATNEKLFF | TGTGCCAGCAGCTCAGGACAGGCCTTGGCAACTAATGAAAAACTGTTTTTT | TRBD1 | TRBJ1-4 | TRBV5-4 | once
CASSYQRNNEQFF | TGTGCCAGCAGCTACCAGAGGAACAATGAGCAGTTCTTC | NA | TRBJ2-1 | TRBV11-2 | NA
CASSVQPGQGYTGELFF | TGTGCCAGCAGTGTCCAACCGGGACAGGGTTACACCGGGGAGCTGTTTTTT | TRBD1 | TRBJ2-2 | TRBV6-1 | NA
CASSEGPAIANYGYTF | TGTGCCAGCAGTGAAGGGCCAGCGATTGCTAACTATGGCTACACCTTC | NA | TRBJ1-2 | TRBV6-1 | NA
CASRQRSGNTIYF | TGTGCCAGCCGACAGCGCTCTGGAAACACCATATATTTT | NA | TRBJ1-3 | TRBV7-8 | NA
CASTWGGGYGYTF | TGTGCCAGCACTTGGGGCGGCGGCTATGGCTACACCTTC | NA | TRBJ1-2 | TRBV28 | NA
CARLEDDTGELFF | TGTGCCAGACTGGAGGATGACACCGGGGAGCTGTTTTTT | NA | TRBJ2-2 | TRBV21-1 | NA
CASSRTSGRADTQYF | TGTGCCAGCAGCCGGACTAGCGGGAGGGCAGATACGCAGTATTTT | TRBD2 | TRBJ2-3 | TRBV7-2 | NA